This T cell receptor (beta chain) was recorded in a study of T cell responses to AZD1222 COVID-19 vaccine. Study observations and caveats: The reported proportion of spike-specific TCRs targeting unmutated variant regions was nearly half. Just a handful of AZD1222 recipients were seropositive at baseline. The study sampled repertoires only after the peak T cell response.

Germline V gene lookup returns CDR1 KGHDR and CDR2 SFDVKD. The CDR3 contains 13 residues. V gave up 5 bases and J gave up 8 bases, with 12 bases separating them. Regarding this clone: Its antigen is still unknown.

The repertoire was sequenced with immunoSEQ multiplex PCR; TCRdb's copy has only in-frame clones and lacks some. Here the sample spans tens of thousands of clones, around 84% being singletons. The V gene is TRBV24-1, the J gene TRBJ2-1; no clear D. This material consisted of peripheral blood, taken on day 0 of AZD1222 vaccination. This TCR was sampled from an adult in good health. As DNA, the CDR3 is TGTGCCACCAGTGGGGCCGGTATCGATGAGCAGTTCTTC. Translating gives CATSGAGIDEQFF.